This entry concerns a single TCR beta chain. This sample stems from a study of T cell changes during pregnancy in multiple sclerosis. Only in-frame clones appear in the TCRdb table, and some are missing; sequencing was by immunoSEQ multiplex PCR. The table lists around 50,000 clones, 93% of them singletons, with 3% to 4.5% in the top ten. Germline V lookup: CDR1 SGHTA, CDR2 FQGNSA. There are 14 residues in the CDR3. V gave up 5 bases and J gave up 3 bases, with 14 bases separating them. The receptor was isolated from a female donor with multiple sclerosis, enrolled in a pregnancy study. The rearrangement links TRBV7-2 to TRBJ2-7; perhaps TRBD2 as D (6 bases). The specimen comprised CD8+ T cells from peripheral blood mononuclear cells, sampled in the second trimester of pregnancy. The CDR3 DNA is TGTGCCAGCAGCCTAGGAGCGGACTACTACGAGCAGTACTTC. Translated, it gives CASSLGADYYEQYF.